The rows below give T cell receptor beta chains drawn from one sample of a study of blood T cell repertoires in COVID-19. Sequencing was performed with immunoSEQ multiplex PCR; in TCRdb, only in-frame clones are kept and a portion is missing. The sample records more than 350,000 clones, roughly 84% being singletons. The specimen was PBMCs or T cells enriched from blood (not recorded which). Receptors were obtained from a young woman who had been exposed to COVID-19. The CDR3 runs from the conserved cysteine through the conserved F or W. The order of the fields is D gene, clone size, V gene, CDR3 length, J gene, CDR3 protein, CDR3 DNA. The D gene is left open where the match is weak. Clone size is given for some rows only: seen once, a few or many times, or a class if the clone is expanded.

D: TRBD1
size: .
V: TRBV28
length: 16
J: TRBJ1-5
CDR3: CASSSPHRGWEQPQHF
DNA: TGTGCCAGCAGTTCCCCACACAGGGGGTGGGAGCAGCCCCAGCATTTT

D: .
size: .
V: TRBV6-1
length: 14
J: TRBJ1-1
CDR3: CASSDTGLNTEAFF
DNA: TGTGCCAGCAGTGATACAGGGTTGAACACTGAAGCTTTCTTT

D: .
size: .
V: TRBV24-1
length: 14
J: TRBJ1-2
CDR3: CATSGRHGNYGYTF
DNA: TGTGCCACCAGTGGGCGGCACGGAAACTATGGCTACACCTTC

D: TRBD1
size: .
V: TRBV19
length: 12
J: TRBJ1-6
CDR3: CASRQGNSPLHF
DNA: TGTGCCAGTAGACAGGGGAATTCACCCCTCCACTTT

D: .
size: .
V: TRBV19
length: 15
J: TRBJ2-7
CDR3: CASSIWTGGPYEQYF
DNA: TGTGCCAGTAGTATATGGACTGGAGGCCCCTACGAGCAGTACTTC

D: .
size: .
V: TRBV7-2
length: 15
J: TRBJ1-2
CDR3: CASSTTGGVYYGYTF
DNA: TGTGCCAGCAGCACAACCGGGGGGGTCTACTATGGCTACACCTTC

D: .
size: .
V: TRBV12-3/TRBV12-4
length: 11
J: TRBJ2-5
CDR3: CASSRQETQYF
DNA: TGTGCCAGCAGCCGGCAAGAGACCCAGTACTTC

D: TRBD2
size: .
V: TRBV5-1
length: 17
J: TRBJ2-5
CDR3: CASSYQVAGGFQETQYF
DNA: TGCGCCAGCAGCTACCAGGTAGCGGGGGGTTTCCAAGAGACCCAGTACTTC

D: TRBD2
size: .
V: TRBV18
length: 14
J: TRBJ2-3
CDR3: CASSQLAGADTQYF
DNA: TGTGCCAGCTCACAACTAGCGGGGGCAGATACGCAGTATTTT

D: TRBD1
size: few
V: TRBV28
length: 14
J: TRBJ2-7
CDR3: CASSLRGPPYEQYF
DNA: TGTGCCAGCAGTTTGAGGGGGCCCCCCTACGAGCAGTACTTC

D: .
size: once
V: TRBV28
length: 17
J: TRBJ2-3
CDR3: CASTPTDSRRSTDTQYF
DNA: TGTGCCAGCACCCCGACGGACAGCCGTAGATCTACAGATACGCAGTATTTT

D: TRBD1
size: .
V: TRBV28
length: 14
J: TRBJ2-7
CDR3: CASRPGQGIYEQYF
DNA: TGTGCCAGCAGGCCCGGACAGGGGATCTACGAGCAGTACTTC

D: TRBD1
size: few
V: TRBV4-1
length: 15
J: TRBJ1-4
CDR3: CASSQGDRGGEKLFF
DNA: TGCGCCAGCAGCCAAGGGGACAGGGGAGGGGAAAAACTGTTTTTT

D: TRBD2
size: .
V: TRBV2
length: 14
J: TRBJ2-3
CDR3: CASRREGGRDTQYF
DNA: TGTGCCAGCAGGCGGGAGGGGGGAAGGGATACGCAGTATTTT

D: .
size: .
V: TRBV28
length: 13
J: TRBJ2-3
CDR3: CASSPTRTDTQYF
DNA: TGTGCCAGCAGCCCAACGAGAACAGATACGCAGTATTTT

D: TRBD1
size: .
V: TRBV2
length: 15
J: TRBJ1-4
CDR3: CASKVQGWANEKLFF
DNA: TGTGCCAGCAAAGTACAGGGGTGGGCTAATGAAAAACTGTTTTTT

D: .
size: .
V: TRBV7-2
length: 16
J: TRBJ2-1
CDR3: CASSLWEQQGGNEQFF
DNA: TGTGCCAGCAGCTTATGGGAACAACAGGGGGGGAATGAGCAGTTCTTC

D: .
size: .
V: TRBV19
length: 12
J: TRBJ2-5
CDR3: CASSYRQETQYF
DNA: TGTGCCAGTAGTTACAGGCAAGAGACCCAGTACTTC

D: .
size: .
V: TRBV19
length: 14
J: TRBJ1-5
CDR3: CASIGEGDNQPQHF
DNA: TGTGCCAGTATAGGCGAGGGGGACAATCAGCCCCAGCATTTT

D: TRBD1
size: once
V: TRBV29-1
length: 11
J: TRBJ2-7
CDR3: CSVTGGYEQYF
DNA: TGCAGCGTGACAGGGGGCTACGAGCAGTACTTC

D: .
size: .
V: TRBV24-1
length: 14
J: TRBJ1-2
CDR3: CATSLTGSNYGYTF
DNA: TGTGCCACCAGCCTAACCGGGTCTAACTATGGCTACACCTTC

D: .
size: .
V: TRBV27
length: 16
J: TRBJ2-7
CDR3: CASSLGTLTQNYEQYF
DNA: TGTGCCAGCAGTTTGGGGACACTTACTCAGAACTACGAGCAGTACTTC

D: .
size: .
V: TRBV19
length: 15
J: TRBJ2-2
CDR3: CASSTLLANTGELFF
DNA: TGTGCCAGTAGTACACTACTAGCGAACACCGGGGAGCTGTTTTTT

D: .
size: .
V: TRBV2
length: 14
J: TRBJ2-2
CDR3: CASSQETNTGELFF
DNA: TGTGCCAGCAGTCAGGAAACGAACACCGGGGAGCTGTTTTTT

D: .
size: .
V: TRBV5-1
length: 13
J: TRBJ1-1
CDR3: CASSLSGITEAFF
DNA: TGCGCCAGCAGCTTGTCAGGGATCACTGAAGCTTTCTTT

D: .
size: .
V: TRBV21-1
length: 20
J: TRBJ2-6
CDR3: CASSPPTDRGRLSGANVLTF
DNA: TGTGCCAGCAGCCCCCCCACGGACAGGGGGCGTCTTTCTGGGGCCAACGTCCTGACTTTC

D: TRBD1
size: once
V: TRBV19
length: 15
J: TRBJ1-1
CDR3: CASSTDTGAATEAFF
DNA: TGTGCCAGTAGTACTGATACAGGGGCGGCCACTGAAGCTTTCTTT

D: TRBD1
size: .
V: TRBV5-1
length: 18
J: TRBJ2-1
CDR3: CASSAGTGASYRNNEQFF
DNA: TGCGCCAGCAGCGCCGGGACAGGGGCATCCTACCGAAACAATGAGCAGTTCTTC

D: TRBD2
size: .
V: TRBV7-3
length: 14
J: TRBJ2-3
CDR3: CASSLGSSGGTQYF
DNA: TGTGCCAGCAGCTTAGGGTCTAGCGGGGGCACGCAGTATTTT

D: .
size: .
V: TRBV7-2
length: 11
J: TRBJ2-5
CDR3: CASSSQETQYF
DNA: TGTGCCAGCAGCTCTCAAGAGACCCAGTACTTC

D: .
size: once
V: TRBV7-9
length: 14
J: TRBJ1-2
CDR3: CASSLTGANYGYTF
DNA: TGTGCCAGCAGCTTAACGGGAGCTAACTATGGCTACACCTTC

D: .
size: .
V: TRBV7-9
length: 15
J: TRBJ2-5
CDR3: CASSLGQAQGETQYF
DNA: TGTGCCAGCAGCTTAGGACAGGCGCAAGGGGAGACCCAGTACTTC

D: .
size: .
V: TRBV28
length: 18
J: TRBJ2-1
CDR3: CASSPNPSPRLPYNEQFF
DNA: TGTGCCAGCAGTCCGAATCCATCCCCCAGGTTGCCCTACAATGAGCAGTTCTTC

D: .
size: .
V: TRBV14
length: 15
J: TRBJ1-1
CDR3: CASSQQPRGNTEAFF
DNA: TGTGCCAGCAGCCAACAGCCTCGAGGGAACACTGAAGCTTTCTTT

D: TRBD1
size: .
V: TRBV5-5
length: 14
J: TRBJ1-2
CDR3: CASNSGQLGYGYTF
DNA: TGTGCCAGCAACTCGGGACAGCTTGGGTATGGCTACACCTTC

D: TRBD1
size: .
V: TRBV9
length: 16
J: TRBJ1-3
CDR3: CASSGDREGSGNTIYF
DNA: TGTGCCAGCAGCGGCGACAGGGAAGGATCGGGAAACACCATATATTTT

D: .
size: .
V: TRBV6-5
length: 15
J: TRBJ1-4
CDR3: CASSYYRGTNEKLFF
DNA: TGTGCCAGCAGTTATTATCGAGGGACTAATGAAAAACTGTTTTTT

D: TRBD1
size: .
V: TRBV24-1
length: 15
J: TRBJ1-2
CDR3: CATSDWGTGNYGYTF
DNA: TGTGCCACCAGTGATTGGGGGACAGGCAACTATGGCTACACCTTC

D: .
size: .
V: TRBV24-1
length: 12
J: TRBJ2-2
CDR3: CATSSRSGELFF
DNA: TGTGCCACCAGTTCTCGGTCCGGGGAGCTGTTTTTT

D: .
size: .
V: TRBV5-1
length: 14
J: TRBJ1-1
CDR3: CASSLGRGNTEAFF
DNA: TGCGCCAGCAGCTTGGGGCGGGGCAACACTGAAGCTTTCTTT

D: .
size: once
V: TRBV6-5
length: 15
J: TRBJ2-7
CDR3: CASGPWMERAYEQYF
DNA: TGTGCCAGTGGACCCTGGATGGAGCGGGCCTACGAGCAGTACTTC

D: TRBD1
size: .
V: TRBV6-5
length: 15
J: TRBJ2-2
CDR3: CASSPRTGGKGELFF
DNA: TGTGCCAGCAGTCCCCGGACAGGGGGCAAGGGGGAGCTGTTTTTT

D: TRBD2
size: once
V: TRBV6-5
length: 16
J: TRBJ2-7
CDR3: CASSYSVAGGIYEQYF
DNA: TGTGCCAGCAGTTATTCCGTAGCGGGAGGGATTTACGAGCAGTACTTC

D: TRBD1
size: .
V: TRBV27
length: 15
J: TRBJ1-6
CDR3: CASRLGTGDNSPLHF
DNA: TGTGCCAGCAGACTCGGGACAGGGGATAATTCACCCCTCCACTTT

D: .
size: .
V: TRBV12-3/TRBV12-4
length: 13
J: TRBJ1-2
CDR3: CASSPGVRYGYTF
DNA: TGTGCCAGCAGTCCAGGGGTCAGGTATGGCTACACCTTC

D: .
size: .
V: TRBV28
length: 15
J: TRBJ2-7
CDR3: CASSFPPAAQYEQYF
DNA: TGTGCCAGCAGTTTCCCCCCTGCCGCCCAGTACGAGCAGTACTTC

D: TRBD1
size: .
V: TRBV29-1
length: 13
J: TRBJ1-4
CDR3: CSVTGTGDEKLFF
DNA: TGCAGCGTTACCGGGACAGGAGATGAAAAACTGTTTTTT

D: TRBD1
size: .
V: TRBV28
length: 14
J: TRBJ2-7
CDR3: CASSPRTGNYEQYF
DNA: TGTGCCAGCAGTCCTAGGACAGGAAACTACGAGCAGTACTTC

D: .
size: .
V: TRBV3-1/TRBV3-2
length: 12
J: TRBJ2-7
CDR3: CASGSGDYEQYF
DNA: TGTGCCAGCGGCTCAGGGGACTACGAGCAGTACTTC

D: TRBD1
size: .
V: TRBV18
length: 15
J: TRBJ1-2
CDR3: CASSPGTDPNYGYTF
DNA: TGTGCCAGCTCACCCGGGACAGACCCTAACTATGGCTACACCTTC

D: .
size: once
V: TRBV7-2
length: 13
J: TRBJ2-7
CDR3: CASSERGSYEQYF
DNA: TGTGCCAGCAGCGAACGGGGCTCCTACGAGCAGTACTTC

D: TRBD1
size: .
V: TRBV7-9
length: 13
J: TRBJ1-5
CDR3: CASSPTGNQPQHF
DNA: TGTGCCAGCAGCCCGACAGGGAATCAGCCCCAGCATTTT

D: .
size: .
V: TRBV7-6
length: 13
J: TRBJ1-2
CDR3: CASSLQGSYGYTF
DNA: TGTGCCAGCAGCTTGCAGGGTTCCTATGGCTACACCTTC

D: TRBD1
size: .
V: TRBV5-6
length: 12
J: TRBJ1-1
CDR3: CASSWGQGEAFF
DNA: TGTGCCAGCAGCTGGGGACAGGGTGAAGCTTTCTTT

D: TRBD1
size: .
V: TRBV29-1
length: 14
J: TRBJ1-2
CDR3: CSVEGNQGATSYTF
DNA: TGCAGCGTTGAAGGGAACCAGGGGGCCACGAGCTACACCTTC